Here is one T cell receptor beta chain with its context. This sample was included in a study of cytomegalovirus exposure and HLA in healthy donors. The PCR had 60 Vbeta and 13 Jbeta primers. Libraries were prepared by immunoSEQ multiplex PCR; TCRdb keeps only in-frame clonotypes and omits some of them. Among about 250,000 clones listed, around 90% were seen once. Germline CDR1 is SGHAT and CDR2 is FQDESV (reference sequence). Between the trimmed V and J ends, which lost 5 bases and 5 bases, there was a span of 13 bases. The CDR3 extends over 13 amino acids. The J gene is TRBJ2-7, the V gene TRBV11-1; a weak D match, TRBD1 (6 bases). Sequences were obtained from PBMCs. The TCR originated in a girl between 2 and 10 years old in good health and CMV-seronegative. CDR3: CASSPKQGNEQYF. The CDR3 DNA reads as TGTGCCAGCAGCCCAAAACAGGGAAACGAGCAGTACTTC. The full variable domain, its missing parts supplied by reference TRBV11-1 and TRBJ2-7, is EAEVAQSPRYKITEKSQAVAFWCDPISGHATLYWYRQILGQGPELLVQFQDESVVDDSQLPKDRFSAERLKGVDSTLKIQPAELGDSAMYLCASSPKQGNEQYFGPGTRLTVT.